This T cell receptor beta chain emerged from a study of cytotoxic CD8 clonotypes in ibrutinib-treated CLL. Turning to the study itself: Responses: about 25 partial, 2 complete; after median approximately 67 months, around 15 stayed remitted, approximately twelve progressed. Response samples came after a median roughly 11 months of treatment, range 6 to 36. There were, on average, nearly 260,000 productive templates and 85,000 to 95,000 productive rearrangements per sample.

General study findings and limits: Circulating CD8+ T-cell counts were tracked by baseline clonality, which exceeded that of age-matched healthy donors.

The CDR3 has 14 residues. CDR1 and CDR2 (germline): MGHRA, YSYEKL. The V and J ends lost 1 base and 10 bases respectively, with 14 bases between them. This table comes from immunoSEQ multiplex PCR, and its TCRdb copy is limited to in-frame clones, with some not included. The sample contains tens of thousands of clones, approximately 70% of which appear only once. This clone ranks as medium-sized. Its antigen is currently unknown. The sample consisted of PBMCs, taken at disease progression, from a patient treated with ibrutinib. The rearrangement uses TRBV4-1 and TRBJ1-5, with D unclear. The TCR sequence derives from a human donor with chronic lymphocytic leukemia. The CDR3 region is CASSQVVDRGPQHF. The DNA for the CDR3 is TGCGCCAGCAGCCAAGTGGTCGATCGGGGACCCCAGCATTTT.